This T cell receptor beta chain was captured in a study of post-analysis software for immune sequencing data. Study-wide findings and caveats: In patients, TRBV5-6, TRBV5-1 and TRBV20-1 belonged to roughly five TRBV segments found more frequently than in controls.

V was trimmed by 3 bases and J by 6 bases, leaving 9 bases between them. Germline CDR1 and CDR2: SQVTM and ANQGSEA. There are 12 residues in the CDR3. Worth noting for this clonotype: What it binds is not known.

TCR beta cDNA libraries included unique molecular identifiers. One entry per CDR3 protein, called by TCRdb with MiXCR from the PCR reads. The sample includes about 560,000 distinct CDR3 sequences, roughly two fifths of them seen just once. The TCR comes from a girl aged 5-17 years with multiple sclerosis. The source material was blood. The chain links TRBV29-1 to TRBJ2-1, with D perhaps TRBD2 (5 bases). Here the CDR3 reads CSVEGDLNEQFF. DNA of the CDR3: TGCAGCGTTGAGGGAGATCTCAATGAGCAGTTCTTC.